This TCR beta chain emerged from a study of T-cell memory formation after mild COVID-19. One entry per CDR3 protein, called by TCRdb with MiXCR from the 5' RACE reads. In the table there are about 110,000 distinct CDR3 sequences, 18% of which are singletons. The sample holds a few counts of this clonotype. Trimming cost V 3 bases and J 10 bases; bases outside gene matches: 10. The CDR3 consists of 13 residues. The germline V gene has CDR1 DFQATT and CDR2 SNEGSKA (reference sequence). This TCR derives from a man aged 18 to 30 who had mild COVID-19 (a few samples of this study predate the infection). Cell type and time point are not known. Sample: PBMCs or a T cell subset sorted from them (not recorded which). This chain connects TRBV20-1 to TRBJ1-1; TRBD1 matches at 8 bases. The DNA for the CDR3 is TGCAGTGCTAGCGAGACAGGGGCCCTAGGAGCTTTCTTT. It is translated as CSASETGALGAFF.